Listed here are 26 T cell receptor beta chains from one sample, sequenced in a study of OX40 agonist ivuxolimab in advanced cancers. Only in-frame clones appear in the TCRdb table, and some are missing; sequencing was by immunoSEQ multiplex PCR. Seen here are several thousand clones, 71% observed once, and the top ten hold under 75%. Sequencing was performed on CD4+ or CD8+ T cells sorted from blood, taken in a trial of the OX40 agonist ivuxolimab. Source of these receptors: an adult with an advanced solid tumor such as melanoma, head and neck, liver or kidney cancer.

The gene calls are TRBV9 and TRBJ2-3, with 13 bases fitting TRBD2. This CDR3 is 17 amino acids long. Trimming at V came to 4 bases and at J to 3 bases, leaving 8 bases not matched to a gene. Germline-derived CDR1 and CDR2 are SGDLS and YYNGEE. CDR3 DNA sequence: TGTGCCAGCAGCTACTGGACTAGCGGGAGAAGTACAGATACGCAGTATTTT. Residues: CASSYWTSGRSTDTQYF.

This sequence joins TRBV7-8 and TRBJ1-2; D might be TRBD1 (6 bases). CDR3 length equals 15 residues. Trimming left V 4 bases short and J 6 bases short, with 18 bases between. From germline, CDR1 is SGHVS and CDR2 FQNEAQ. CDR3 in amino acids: CASSSRTVPGDGYTF. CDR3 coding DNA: TGTGCCAGCAGCTCGCGGACGGTACCAGGGGATGGCTACACCTTC.

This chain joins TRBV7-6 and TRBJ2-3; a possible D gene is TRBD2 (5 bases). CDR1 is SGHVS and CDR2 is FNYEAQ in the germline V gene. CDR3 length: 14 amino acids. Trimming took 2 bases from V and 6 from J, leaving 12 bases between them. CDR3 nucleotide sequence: TGTGCCAGCAGCTTATTCGGGGAAGCTGATACGCAGTATTTT. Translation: CASSLFGEADTQYF.

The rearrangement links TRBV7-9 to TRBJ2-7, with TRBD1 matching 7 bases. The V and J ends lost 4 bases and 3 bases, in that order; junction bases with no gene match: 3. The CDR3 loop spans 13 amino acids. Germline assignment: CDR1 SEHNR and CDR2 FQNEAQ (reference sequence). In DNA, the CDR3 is TGTGCCAGCAGCTCCGGGACAGTCTACGAGCAGTACTTC. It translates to CASSSGTVYEQYF.

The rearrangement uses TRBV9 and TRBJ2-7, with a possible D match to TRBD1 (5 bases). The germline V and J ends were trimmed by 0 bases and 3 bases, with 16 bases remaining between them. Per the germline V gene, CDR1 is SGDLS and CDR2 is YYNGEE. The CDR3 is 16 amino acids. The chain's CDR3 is CASSVDDSTSLYEQYF. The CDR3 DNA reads TGTGCCAGCAGCGTAGATGACAGTACGAGCCTCTACGAGCAGTACTTC.

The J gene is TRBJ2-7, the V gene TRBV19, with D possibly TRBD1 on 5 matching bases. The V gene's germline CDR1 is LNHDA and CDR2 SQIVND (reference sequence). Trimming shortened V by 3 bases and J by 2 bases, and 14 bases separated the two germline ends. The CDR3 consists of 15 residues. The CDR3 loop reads CASSIGATITYEQYF. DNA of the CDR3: TGTGCCAGTAGTATTGGGGCGACAATAACCTACGAGCAGTACTTC.

CDR3 in amino acids: CASSTRDSYEQYF. CDR3 in DNA: TGTGCCAGTAGTACACGGGACAGCTACGAGCAGTACTTC. This chain joins TRBV19 and TRBJ2-7, with 7 bases lining up with TRBD1. The V and J ends lost 4 bases and 3 bases, in that order; junction bases with no gene match: 3. This CDR3 spans 13 amino acids. Germline CDR1 reads LNHDA; CDR2 reads SQIVND (reference sequence).

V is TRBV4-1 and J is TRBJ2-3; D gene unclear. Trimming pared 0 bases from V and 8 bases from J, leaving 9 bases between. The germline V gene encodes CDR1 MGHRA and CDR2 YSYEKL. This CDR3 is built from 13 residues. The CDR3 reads CASSQEGHPTQYF. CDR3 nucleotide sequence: TGCGCCAGCAGCCAAGAAGGTCATCCTACGCAGTATTTT.

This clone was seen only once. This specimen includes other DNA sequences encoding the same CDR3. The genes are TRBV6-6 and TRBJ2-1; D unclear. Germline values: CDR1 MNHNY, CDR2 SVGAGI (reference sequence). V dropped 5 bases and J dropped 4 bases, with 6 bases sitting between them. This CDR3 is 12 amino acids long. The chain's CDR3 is CASSRPYNEQFF. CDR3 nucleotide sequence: TGTGCCAGCAGTCGGCCGTACAATGAGCAGTTCTTC.

The CDR3 reads CASSLPGSYEQYF. CDR3 DNA sequence: TGTGCCAGCAGCTTACCAGGCTCCTACGAGCAGTACTTC. The rearrangement uses TRBV7-9 and TRBJ2-7; D call uncertain. V shed 2 bases and J shed 0 bases, with 5 bases lying between them. CDR1 is SEHNR, CDR2 FQNEAQ, per germline (reference sequence). The CDR3 consists of 13 residues.

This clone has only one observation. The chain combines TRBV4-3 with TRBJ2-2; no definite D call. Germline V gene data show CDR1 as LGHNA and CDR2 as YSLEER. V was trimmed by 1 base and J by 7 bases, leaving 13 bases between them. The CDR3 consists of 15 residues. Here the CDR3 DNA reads TGCGCCAGCAGCCAAGTGTGGCCTGGGGACGGGGAGCTGTTTTTT. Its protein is CASSQVWPGDGELFF.

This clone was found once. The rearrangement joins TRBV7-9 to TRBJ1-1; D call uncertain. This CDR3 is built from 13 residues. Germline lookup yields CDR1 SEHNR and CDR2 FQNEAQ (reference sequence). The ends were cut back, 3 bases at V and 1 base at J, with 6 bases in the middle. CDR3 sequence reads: CASSLGSNTEAFF. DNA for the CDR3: TGTGCCAGCAGCTTGGGTTCGAACACTGAAGCTTTCTTT.

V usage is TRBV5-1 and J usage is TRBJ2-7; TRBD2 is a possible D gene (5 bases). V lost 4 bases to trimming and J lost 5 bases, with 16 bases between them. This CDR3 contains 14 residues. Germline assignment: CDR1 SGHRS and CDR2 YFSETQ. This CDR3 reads CASSPDLARNEQYF. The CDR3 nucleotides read TGCGCCAGCAGCCCGGACTTAGCACGCAACGAGCAGTACTTC.

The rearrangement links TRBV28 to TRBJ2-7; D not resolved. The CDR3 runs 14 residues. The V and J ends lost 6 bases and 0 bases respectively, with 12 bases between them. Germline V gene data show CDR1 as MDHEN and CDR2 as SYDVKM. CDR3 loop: CASRLEHSSYEQYF. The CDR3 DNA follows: TGTGCCAGCAGGCTCGAGCATAGCTCCTACGAGCAGTACTTC.

The CDR3 DNA sequence: TGTGCCAGCAGTTGGGGGGACTACGAGCAGTACTTC. Translated: CASSWGDYEQYF. The chain uses TRBV7-9 and TRBJ2-7; tentative D call: TRBD2 (6 bases). The CDR3 extends over 12 amino acids. CDR1 is SEHNR, CDR2 FQNEAQ, per germline (reference sequence). The ends were cut back, 6 bases at V and 3 bases at J, with 9 bases in the middle.

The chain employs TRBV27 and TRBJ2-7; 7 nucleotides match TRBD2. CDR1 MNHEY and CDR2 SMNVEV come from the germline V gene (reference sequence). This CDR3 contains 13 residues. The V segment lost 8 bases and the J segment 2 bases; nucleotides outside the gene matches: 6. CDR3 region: CASGVAGAYEQYF. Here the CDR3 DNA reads TGTGCCAGCGGCGTGGCGGGGGCCTACGAGCAGTACTTC.

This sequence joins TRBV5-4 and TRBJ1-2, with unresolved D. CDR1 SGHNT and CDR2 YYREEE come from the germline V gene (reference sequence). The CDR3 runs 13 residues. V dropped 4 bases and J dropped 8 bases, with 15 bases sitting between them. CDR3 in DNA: TGTGCCAGCAGCCTGGACCTGGGCGGGGGCTACACCTTC. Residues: CASSLDLGGGYTF.

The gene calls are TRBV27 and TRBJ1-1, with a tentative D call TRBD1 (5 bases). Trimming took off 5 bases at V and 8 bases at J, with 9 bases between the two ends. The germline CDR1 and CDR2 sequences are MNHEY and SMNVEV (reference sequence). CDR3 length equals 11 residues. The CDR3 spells CASSGGAEAFF. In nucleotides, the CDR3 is TGTGCCAGCAGTGGGGGAGCAGAAGCTTTCTTT.

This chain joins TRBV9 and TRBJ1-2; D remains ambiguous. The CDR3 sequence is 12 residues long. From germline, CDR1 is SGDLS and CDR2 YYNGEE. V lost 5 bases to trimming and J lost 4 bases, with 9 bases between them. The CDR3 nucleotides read TGTGCCAGCAGGGCGGTGGGCTATGGCTACACCTTC. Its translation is CASRAVGYGYTF.

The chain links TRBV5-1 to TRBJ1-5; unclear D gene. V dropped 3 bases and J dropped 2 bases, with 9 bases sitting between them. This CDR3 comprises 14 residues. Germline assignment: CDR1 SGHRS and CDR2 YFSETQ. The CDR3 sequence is CASSSGWGNQPQHF. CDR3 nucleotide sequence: TGCGCCAGCAGCTCCGGGTGGGGCAATCAGCCCCAGCATTTT.

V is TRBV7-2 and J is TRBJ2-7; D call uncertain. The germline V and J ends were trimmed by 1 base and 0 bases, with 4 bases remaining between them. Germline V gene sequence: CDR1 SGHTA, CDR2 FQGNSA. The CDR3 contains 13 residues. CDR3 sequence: CASSLESSYEQYF. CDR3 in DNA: TGTGCCAGCAGCTTAGAGAGCTCCTACGAGCAGTACTTC.

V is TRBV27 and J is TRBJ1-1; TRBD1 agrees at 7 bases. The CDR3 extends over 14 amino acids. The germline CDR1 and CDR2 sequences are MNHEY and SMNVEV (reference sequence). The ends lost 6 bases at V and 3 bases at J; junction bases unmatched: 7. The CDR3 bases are TGTGCCAGCAGCCTCTCGACAGGGTACACTGAAGCTTTCTTT. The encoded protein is CASSLSTGYTEAFF.

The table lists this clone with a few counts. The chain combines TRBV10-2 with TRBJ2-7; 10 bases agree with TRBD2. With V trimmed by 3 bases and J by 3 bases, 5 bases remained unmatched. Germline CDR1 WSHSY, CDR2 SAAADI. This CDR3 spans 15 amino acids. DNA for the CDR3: TGCGCCAGCAGTGAACGGACTAGCGGTAACTACGAGCAGTACTTC. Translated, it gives CASSERTSGNYEQYF.

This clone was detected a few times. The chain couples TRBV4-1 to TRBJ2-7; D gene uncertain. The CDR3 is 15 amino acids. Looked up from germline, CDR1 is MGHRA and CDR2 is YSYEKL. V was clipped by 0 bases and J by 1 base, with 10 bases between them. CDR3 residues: CASSQDSLGSYEQYF. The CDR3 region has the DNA TGCGCCAGCAGCCAAGATTCCCTCGGATCCTACGAGCAGTACTTC.

Here the CDR3 reads CSVEVPTSGEQYF. The CDR3 DNA sequence: TGCAGCGTTGAAGTCCCGACTAGCGGTGAGCAGTACTTC. V usage is TRBV29-1 and J usage is TRBJ2-7, with 9 bases identical to TRBD2. The CDR3 consists of 13 residues. CDR1 SQVTM and CDR2 ANQGSEA come from the germline V gene. J gave up 7 bases and V 1 base, and 5 bases lay outside the gene matches.

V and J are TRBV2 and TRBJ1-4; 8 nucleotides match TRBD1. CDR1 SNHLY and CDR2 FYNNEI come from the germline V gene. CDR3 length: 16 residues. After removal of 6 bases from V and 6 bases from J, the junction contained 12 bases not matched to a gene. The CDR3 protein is CASRDRRGQGYEKLFF. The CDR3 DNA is TGTGCCAGCAGGGACCGTCGCGGACAGGGATATGAAAAACTGTTTTTT. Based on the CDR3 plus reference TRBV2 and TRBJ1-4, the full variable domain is EPEVTQTPSHQVTQMGQEVILRCVPISNHLYFYWYRQILGQKVEFLVSFYNNEISEKSEIFDDQFSVERPDGSNFTLKIRSTKLEDSAMYFCASRDRRGQGYEKLFFGSGTQLSVL.